The sequence of this T cell receptor (beta chain) was determined in a study of CD8+CD57+ T cells in acquired aplastic anemia. Whole-study context: Sorted CD4+ and CD8+ cells yielded DNA averaging about 3.2 ug.

Turning to this clonotype: Its antigen is unidentified.

The study, taken as a whole, reports: Sharing between patients and controls was observed for some 27 CD8+ CDR3 sequences.

The study profiled TCR beta VDJ and CDR3 using genomic DNA as template. TCRdb passed the reads through MiXCR, listing each CDR3 protein once. The sample holds some 280,000 distinct CDR3 sequences, approximately 56% seen once. Looked up from germline, CDR1 is SGHRS and CDR2 is YFSETQ. Trimming took 4 bases from V and 5 from J, leaving 15 bases between them. The CDR3 spans 14 residues. The specimen sequenced was sorted CD4+, CD8+, or CD8+CD57+ T cells (not recorded which) from PBMCs. The receptor comes from a human donor with severe aplastic anemia or a healthy control (not recorded which). This sequence joins TRBV5-1 and TRBJ2-5, with D possibly matching TRBD1 (6 bases). CDR3 amino acids: CASSAQQGPETQYF. In DNA form, the CDR3 reads TGCGCCAGCAGCGCGCAACAGGGACCGGAGACCCAGTACTTC.